This section outlines one T cell receptor (beta chain) sequence together with its context. The antigen remains undetermined. The data stem from a study of T cell responses to AZD1222 COVID-19 vaccine. CDR1 is SQVTM and CDR2 is ANQGSEA in the germline V gene. This CDR3 contains 14 residues. V was clipped by 1 base and J by 3 bases, with 13 bases between them. The method was immunoSEQ multiplex PCR; TCRdb's version includes in-frame clones alone and lacks a portion of them. The table includes 100,000 to 150,000 clones, about 91% detected once. Study conclusions and caveats: It should be noted that donors were predominantly white British and more often female, and clonal diversity was possibly underestimated.

Source: peripheral blood, taken on day 0 of AZD1222 vaccination. The source is an adult in good health. This chain links TRBV29-1 with TRBJ2-7; D is perhaps TRBD1 (6 bases). Written as DNA, the CDR3 is TGCAGCGTTGAAGCCCCAGGGGTTCACTACGAGCAGTACTTC. It encodes CSVEAPGVHYEQYF.